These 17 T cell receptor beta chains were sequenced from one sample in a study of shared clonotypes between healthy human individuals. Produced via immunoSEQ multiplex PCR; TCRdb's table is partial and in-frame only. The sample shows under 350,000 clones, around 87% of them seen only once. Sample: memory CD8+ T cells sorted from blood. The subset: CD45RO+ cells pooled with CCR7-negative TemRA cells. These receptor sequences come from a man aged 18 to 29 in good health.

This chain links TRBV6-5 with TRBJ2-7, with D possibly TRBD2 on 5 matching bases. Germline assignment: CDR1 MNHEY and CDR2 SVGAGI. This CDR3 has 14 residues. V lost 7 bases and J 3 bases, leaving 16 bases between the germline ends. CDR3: CASTGLDAGYEQYF. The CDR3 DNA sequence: TGTGCCAGCACGGGGTTGGACGCAGGCTACGAGCAGTACTTC.

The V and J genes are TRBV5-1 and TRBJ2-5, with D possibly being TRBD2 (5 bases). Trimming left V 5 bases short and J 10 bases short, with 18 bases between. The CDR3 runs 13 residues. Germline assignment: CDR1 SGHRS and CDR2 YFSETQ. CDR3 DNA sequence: TGCGCCAGCAGGGACGGCTCGGGAAAAGGCCAGTACTTC. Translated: CASRDGSGKGQYF.

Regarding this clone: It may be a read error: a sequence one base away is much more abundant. The CDR3 DNA reads TGTGCCAGCAGCAGGGACAGCTCCTACGAGCAGTACTTC. Translating gives CASSRDSSYEQYF. This chain joins TRBV7-9 and TRBJ2-7; the match to TRBD1 covers 7 bases. This CDR3 contains 13 residues. V gave up 5 bases and J gave up 0 bases; unmatched junction bases: 1. The germline gives CDR1 SEHNR, CDR2 FQNEAQ (reference sequence).

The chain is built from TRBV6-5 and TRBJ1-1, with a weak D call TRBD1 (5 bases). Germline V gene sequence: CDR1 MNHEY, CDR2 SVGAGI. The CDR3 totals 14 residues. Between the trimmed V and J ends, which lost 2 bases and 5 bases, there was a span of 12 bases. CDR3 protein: CASSYATRGTEAFF. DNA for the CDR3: TGTGCCAGCAGTTACGCTACAAGGGGTACTGAAGCTTTCTTT.

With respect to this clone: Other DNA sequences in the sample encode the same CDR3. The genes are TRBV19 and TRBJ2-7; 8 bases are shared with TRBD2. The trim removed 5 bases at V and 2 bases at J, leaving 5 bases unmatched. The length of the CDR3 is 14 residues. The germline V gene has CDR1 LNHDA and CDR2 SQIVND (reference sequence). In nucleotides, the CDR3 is TGTGCCAGTAGTCCCGGACTAGCAACCTACGAGCAGTACTTC. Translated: CASSPGLATYEQYF. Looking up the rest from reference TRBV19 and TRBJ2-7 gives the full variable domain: DGGITQSPKYLFRKEGQNVTLSCEQNLNHDAMYWYRQDPGQGLRLIYYSQIVNDFQKGDIAEGYSVSREKKESFPLTVTSAQKNPTAFYLCASSPGLATYEQYFGPGTRLTVT.

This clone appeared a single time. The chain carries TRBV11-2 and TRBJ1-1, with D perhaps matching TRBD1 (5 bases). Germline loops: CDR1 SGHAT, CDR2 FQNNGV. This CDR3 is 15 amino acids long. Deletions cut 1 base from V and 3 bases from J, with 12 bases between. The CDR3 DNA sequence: TGTGCCAGCAGCTTAGGTCCGGGGACGGACACTGAAGCTTTCTTT. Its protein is CASSLGPGTDTEAFF.

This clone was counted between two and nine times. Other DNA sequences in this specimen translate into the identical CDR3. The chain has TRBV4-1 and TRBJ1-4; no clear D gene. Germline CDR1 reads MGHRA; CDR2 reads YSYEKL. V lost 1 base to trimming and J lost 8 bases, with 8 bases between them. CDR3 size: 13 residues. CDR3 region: CASSQALGEKLFF. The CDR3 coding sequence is TGCGCCAGCAGCCAAGCTCTGGGCGAAAAACTGTTTTTT.

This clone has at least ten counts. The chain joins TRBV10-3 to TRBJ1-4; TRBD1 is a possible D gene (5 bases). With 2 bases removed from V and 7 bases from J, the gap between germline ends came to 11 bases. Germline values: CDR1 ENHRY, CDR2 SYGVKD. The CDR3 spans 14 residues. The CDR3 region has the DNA TGTGCCATCAGTGAGGGAGGGGATACTGAAAAACTGTTTTTT. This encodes CAISEGGDTEKLFF.

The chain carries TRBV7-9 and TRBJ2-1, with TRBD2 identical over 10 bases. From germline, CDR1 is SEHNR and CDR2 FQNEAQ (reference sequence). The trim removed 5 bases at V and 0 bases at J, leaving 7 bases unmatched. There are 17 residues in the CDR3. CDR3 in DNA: TGTGCCAGCAGCCCCCCTAGCGGGAGTTTCTCCTACAATGAGCAGTTCTTC. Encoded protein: CASSPPSGSFSYNEQFF.

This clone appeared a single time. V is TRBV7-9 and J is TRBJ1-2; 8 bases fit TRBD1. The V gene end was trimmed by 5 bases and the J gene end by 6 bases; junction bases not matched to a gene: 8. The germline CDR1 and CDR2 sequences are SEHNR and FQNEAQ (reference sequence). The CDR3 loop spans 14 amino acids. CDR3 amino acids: CASSLVQGADGYTF. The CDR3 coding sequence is TGTGCCAGCAGCCTCGTCCAGGGGGCGGATGGCTACACCTTC.

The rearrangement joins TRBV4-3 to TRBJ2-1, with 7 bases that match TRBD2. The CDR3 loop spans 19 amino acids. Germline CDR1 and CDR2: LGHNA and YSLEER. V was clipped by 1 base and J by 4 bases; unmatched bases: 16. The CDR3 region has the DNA TGCGCCAGCAGCCAAGGGCTCGGCTTGGGGCTAGCGGAATACAATGAGCAGTTCTTC. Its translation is CASSQGLGLGLAEYNEQFF.

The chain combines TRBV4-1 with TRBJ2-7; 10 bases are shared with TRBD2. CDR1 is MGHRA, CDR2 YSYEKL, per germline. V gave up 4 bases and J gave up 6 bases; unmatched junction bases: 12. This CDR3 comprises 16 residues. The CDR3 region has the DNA TGCGCCAGCAGCCTTTACGCGGGGGGACTAGCGAGCGAGCAGTACTTC. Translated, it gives CASSLYAGGLASEQYF.

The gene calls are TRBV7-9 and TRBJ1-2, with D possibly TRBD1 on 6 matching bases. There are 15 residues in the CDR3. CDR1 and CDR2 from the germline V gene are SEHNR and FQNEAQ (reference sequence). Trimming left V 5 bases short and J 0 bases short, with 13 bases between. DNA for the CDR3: TGTGCCAGCAGCCATCCGTGGACAGCTAACTATGGCTACACCTTC. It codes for CASSHPWTANYGYTF.

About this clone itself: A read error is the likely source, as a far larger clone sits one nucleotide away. The CDR3 here is CAGSPDKFDEKLFF. CDR3 bases: TGTGCCGGCAGTCCGGACAAGTTCGACGAAAAACTGTTTTTT. This rearrangement joins TRBV28 to TRBJ1-4; D is perhaps TRBD1 (5 bases). This CDR3 spans 14 amino acids. Per the germline V gene, CDR1 is MDHEN and CDR2 is SYDVKM.

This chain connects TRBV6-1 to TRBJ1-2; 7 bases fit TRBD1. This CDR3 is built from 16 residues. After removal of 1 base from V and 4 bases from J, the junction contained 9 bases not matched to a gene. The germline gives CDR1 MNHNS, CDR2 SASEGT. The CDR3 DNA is TGTGCCAGCAGTGAAGAGAGGTTCAGGGGGACCTATGGCTACACCTTC. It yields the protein CASSEERFRGTYGYTF.

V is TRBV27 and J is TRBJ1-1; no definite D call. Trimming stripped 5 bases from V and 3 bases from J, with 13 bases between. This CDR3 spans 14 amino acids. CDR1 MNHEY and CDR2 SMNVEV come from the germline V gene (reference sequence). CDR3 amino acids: CASSILDSDTEAFF. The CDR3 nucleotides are TGTGCCAGCAGTATTCTGGACTCGGACACTGAAGCTTTCTTT.

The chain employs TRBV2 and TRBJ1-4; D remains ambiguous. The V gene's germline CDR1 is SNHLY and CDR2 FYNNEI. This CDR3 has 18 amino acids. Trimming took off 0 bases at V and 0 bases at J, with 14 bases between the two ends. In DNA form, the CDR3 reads TGTGCCAGCAGTGAAGCGGGCCCTAGTGTCGCAACTAATGAAAAACTGTTTTTT. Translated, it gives CASSEAGPSVATNEKLFF. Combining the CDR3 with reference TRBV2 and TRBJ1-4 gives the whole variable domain EPEVTQTPSHQVTQMGQEVILRCVPISNHLYFYWYRQILGQKVEFLVSFYNNEISEKSEIFDDQFSVERPDGSNFTLKIRSTKLEDSAMYFCASSEAGPSVATNEKLFFGSGTQLSVL.